The 21 T cell receptor beta chains listed next were all sequenced from one sample in a study of T-cell memory formation after mild COVID-19. Using its own MiXCR run on the 5' RACE reads, TCRdb lists one record per CDR3 protein. The sample has about half a million distinct CDR3 sequences, 15% to 20% seen once. Material for sequencing was PBMCs or a T cell subset sorted from them (not recorded which). The receptors here all came from an adult woman who had mild COVID-19 (a few samples of this study predate the infection). Cell type and time point are not known.

The chain is built from TRBV5-1 and TRBJ2-3, with TRBD1 matching 9 bases. J lost 4 bases, V lost 4 bases, and 7 bases had no gene match. The CDR3 is 15 residues long. The germline gives CDR1 SGHRS, CDR2 YFSETQ. The CDR3 nucleotides read TGCGCCAGCAGCGACCCCGGGACAGGGTCAGATACGCAGTATTTT. Translated: CASSDPGTGSDTQYF.

The V gene is TRBV5-1, the J gene TRBJ2-7, with 10 nucleotides matching TRBD2. The length of the CDR3 is 15 residues. The ends lost 4 bases at V and 2 bases at J; junction bases unmatched: 6. Looked up from germline, CDR1 is SGHRS and CDR2 is YFSETQ. CDR3 sequence (DNA): TGCGCCAGCAGCACCGGGACTAGCGACACCTACGAGCAGTACTTC. This sequence encodes CASSTGTSDTYEQYF. Full variable domain (missing parts from reference TRBV5-1 and TRBJ2-7): KAGVTQTPRYLIKTRGQQVTLSCSPISGHRSVSWYQQTPGQGLQFLFEYFSETQRNKGNFPGRFSGRQFSNSRSEMNVSTLELGDSALYLCASSTGTSDTYEQYFGPGTRLTVT.

The chain has TRBV6-1 and TRBJ1-2; D gene unclear. CDR3 size: 14 residues. Germline-derived CDR1 and CDR2 are MNHNS and SASEGT. V dropped 6 bases and J dropped 2 bases, with 13 bases sitting between them. Written as DNA, the CDR3 is TGTGCCAGCAGCCCCGGAGTTGCAAACTATGGCTACACCTTC. This encodes CASSPGVANYGYTF.

A few counts support this clonotype. This chain links TRBV7-9 with TRBJ2-3; 8 nucleotides match TRBD2. This CDR3 comprises 16 residues. CDR1 and CDR2 (germline): SEHNR, FQNEAQ (reference sequence). V shed 5 bases, J shed 3 bases, and the junction held 10 bases outside the gene matches. This CDR3 reads CASSPRGGGVTDTQYF. The CDR3 bases are TGTGCCAGCAGCCCACGGGGGGGAGGAGTAACAGATACGCAGTATTTT.

The chain links TRBV27 to TRBJ2-7, with D hard to call. Trimming pared 3 bases from V and 7 bases from J, leaving 10 bases between. The CDR3 consists of 12 residues. Germline V lookup: CDR1 MNHEY, CDR2 SMNVEV (reference sequence). CDR3: CASSLPLGEQYF. The CDR3, as DNA: TGTGCCAGCAGTTTGCCCTTGGGGGAGCAGTACTTC.

The J gene is TRBJ2-7, the V gene TRBV30; TRBD1 matches 11 bases. This CDR3 has 15 amino acids. The J segment lost 3 bases and the V segment lost 2 bases, leaving 6 bases of the junction unmatched. The germline V gene has CDR1 GTSNPN and CDR2 SVGIG (reference sequence). The CDR3 DNA is TGTGCCTGGAGTTATACCGGGACAGGGGGCTACGAGCAGTACTTC. It encodes CAWSYTGTGGYEQYF.

The gene calls are TRBV20-1 and TRBJ1-1, with D uncertain. V lost 4 bases and J lost 5, with 14 bases in between. The CDR3 has 13 residues. The germline CDR1 and CDR2 sequences are DFQATT and SNEGSKA (reference sequence). Here the CDR3 reads CSAIPRLWTEAFF. Here the CDR3 DNA reads TGCAGTGCTATACCAAGATTGTGGACTGAAGCTTTCTTT.

V and J are TRBV28 and TRBJ2-7; tentatively, D is TRBD1 (5 bases). The V gene lost 3 bases and the J gene lost 7 bases, with 31 bases spanning the gap. The CDR3 is 19 residues long. Germline CDR1 MDHEN, CDR2 SYDVKM. The DNA for the CDR3 is TGTGCCAGCAGTTTCCCTGACAGAGACCCGGTCTCCCCGACCCGGGAGCAGTACTTC. Amino acids: CASSFPDRDPVSPTREQYF.

The V gene is TRBV4-1, the J gene TRBJ2-5; D is unclear. Between the trimmed V and J ends, which lost 2 bases and 5 bases, there was a span of 6 bases. The CDR3 is made up of 12 amino acids. CDR1 is MGHRA, CDR2 YSYEKL, per germline. The CDR3 protein is CASSQPSETQYF. For the CDR3, the DNA is TGCGCCAGCAGCCAACCTAGTGAGACCCAGTACTTC.

This clonotype was recorded a few times. CDR3 DNA sequence: TGCAGCGTTGGAGTGGCAAATGAGCAGTTCTTC. The encoded protein is CSVGVANEQFF. The chain links TRBV29-1 to TRBJ2-1; D not certain. V shed 4 bases and J shed 7 bases, with 8 bases lying between them. CDR1 is SQVTM and CDR2 is ANQGSEA in the germline V gene. The CDR3 contains 11 residues.

This clonotype showed up just a few times. V usage is TRBV20-1 and J usage is TRBJ2-3; D is uncertain. The CDR3 is 10 amino acids. CDR1 is DFQATT and CDR2 is SNEGSKA in the germline V gene (reference sequence). Between the trimmed V and J ends, which lost 6 bases and 8 bases, there was a span of 9 bases. The CDR3 sequence is CSALKSTQYF. DNA of the CDR3: TGCAGTGCCCTGAAGTCTACGCAGTATTTT.

There are a few counts of this clonotype. The chain couples TRBV12-3 or TRBV12-4 to TRBJ2-1, with D perhaps matching TRBD1 (6 bases). Trimming removed 3 bases at V and 7 bases at J, with 16 bases between. The CDR3 sequence is 15 residues long. This CDR3 is CASSLRTALVNEQFF. The CDR3 DNA is TGTGCCAGCAGTTTGAGGACAGCCCTGGTAAATGAGCAGTTCTTC.

This chain joins TRBV7-3 and TRBJ2-3; 9 bases line up with TRBD1. Germline CDR1 reads SGHTA; CDR2 reads FQGTGA. The CDR3 covers 16 residues. V shed 5 bases and J 0 bases; nucleotides not matched to a gene: 6. The CDR3 loop reads CASSKQDRGSTDTQYF. The CDR3 nucleotides read TGTGCCAGCAGCAAACAGGACAGGGGAAGCACAGATACGCAGTATTTT.

The chain combines TRBV19 with TRBJ2-7, with a tentative D call TRBD2 (5 bases). Per the germline V gene, CDR1 is LNHDA and CDR2 is SQIVND (reference sequence). Trimming removed 3 bases from V and 3 bases from J, with 18 bases in between. This CDR3 spans 16 amino acids. The CDR3 region is CASSISHYSDLYEQYF. In nucleotides, the CDR3 is TGTGCCAGTAGTATTAGCCACTATAGCGACCTCTACGAGCAGTACTTC.

A few counts support this clonotype. The V call is TRBV6-2 or TRBV6-3, the J call TRBJ1-5, with D maybe TRBD1 (5 bases). V lost 10 bases to trimming and J lost 1 base, with 17 bases between them. Germline CDR1 reads MNHEY; CDR2 reads SVGEGT. This CDR3 has 15 amino acids. CDR3 sequence reads: CATDSRVQSNQPQHF. The CDR3 region has the DNA TGTGCCACCGACAGCAGGGTCCAGAGCAATCAGCCCCAGCATTTT.

This clonotype was counted only a few times. J is TRBJ1-2 and V is TRBV11-2, with D unclear. Looked up from germline, CDR1 is SGHAT and CDR2 is FQNNGV. The CDR3 is 13 amino acids. Deletions cut 0 bases from V and 7 bases from J, with 9 bases between. The CDR3 sequence is CASSLEGYAGYTF. CDR3 in DNA: TGTGCCAGCAGCTTAGAGGGGTACGCTGGCTACACCTTC.

The chain is built from TRBV14 and TRBJ2-4; TRBD1 matches at 8 bases. This CDR3 is 14 amino acids long. Germline lookup yields CDR1 SGHDN and CDR2 FVKESK. J lost 7 bases, V lost 4 bases, and 6 bases had no gene match. Here the CDR3 reads CASSPRTGGNIQYF. In nucleotides, the CDR3 is TGTGCCAGCAGCCCTCGTACAGGGGGGAACATTCAGTACTTC.

The chain combines TRBV15 with TRBJ1-4; maybe TRBD1 (6 bases). The germline gives CDR1 LNHNV, CDR2 YYDKDF (reference sequence). The CDR3 length is 16 residues. The V end was cut by 4 bases, the J end by 3 bases, with 15 bases between. The CDR3 bases are TGTGCCACCAGCACCTACAGGGAGCCGGCTAATGAAAAACTGTTTTTT. Translated: CATSTYREPANEKLFF. The full variable domain, rest sourced from reference TRBV15 and TRBJ1-4, is DAMVIQNPRYQVTQFGKPVTLSCSQTLNHNVMYWYQQKSSQAPKLLFHYYDKDFNNEADTPDNFQSRRPNTSFCFLDIRSPGLGDTAMYLCATSTYREPANEKLFFGSGTQLSVL.

The chain joins TRBV9 to TRBJ1-1; TRBD1 is a possible D gene (6 bases). Looked up from germline, CDR1 is SGDLS and CDR2 is YYNGEE. The CDR3 sequence is 16 residues long. V was shortened by 4 bases and J by 3 bases, with 19 bases between the two germline ends. CDR3 region: CASSPTAGTRDTEAFF. For the CDR3, the DNA is TGTGCCAGCAGCCCCACAGCGGGGACAAGGGACACTGAAGCTTTCTTT. Full variable domain (rest looked up from reference TRBV9 and TRBJ1-1): DSGVTQTPKHLITATGQRVTLRCSPRSGDLSVYWYQQSLDQGLQFLIQYYNGEERAKGNILERFSAQQFPDLHSELNLSSLELGDSALYFCASSPTAGTRDTEAFFGQGTRLTVV.

J is TRBJ1-2 and V is TRBV6-5, with D unclear. V shed 0 bases and J shed 4 bases, with 6 bases lying between them. This CDR3 comprises 13 residues. Per the germline V gene, CDR1 is MNHEY and CDR2 is SVGAGI. DNA of the CDR3: TGTGCCAGCAGTTACTCACAGACCTATGGCTACACCTTC. Translated, it gives CASSYSQTYGYTF.

The chain uses TRBV5-1 and TRBJ2-1; TRBD2 matches 14 bases. Per germline, CDR1 SGHRS and CDR2 YFSETQ. V was clipped by 4 bases and J by 8 bases; unmatched bases: 11. CDR3 length: 17 amino acids. The CDR3 DNA follows: TGCGCCAGCAGCCCCCCGACTAGCGGGAGGGTGGTAGATGAGCAGTTCTTC. Translating it yields CASSPPTSGRVVDEQFF. Using reference TRBV5-1 and TRBJ2-1 for the parts outside the CDR3, the full variable domain is KAGVTQTPRYLIKTRGQQVTLSCSPISGHRSVSWYQQTPGQGLQFLFEYFSETQRNKGNFPGRFSGRQFSNSRSEMNVSTLELGDSALYLCASSPPTSGRVVDEQFFGPGTRLTVL.